The TCR beta chain under discussion was sequenced for a study of identical twins. Findings of the study overall: Out-of-frame sharing of TCR alpha in monozygotic twins was underestimated by models. Within cord blood, abundant beta clonotypes carried fewer insertions, but memory repertoires showed no such trend.

A template switching step contributed a universal primer site, while unique molecular identifiers were present in the cDNA. TCRdb reprocessed the 5' RACE reads via MiXCR and lists one record per CDR3 protein. The sample has 1.5 million to 2 million distinct CDR3 sequences; less than 35% are singletons. CDR1 is SGHKS and CDR2 is YYEKEE in the germline V gene (reference sequence). Trimming cost V 2 bases and J 0 bases, with 11 bases left between them. This CDR3 is built from 15 residues. In regard to this clonotype: What it recognizes is unknown.

Material: cord blood. V and J are TRBV5-5 and TRBJ1-1; weak D call: TRBD1 (5 bases). The receptor comes from a newborn girl in good health. CDR3 sequence reads: CASSFIQGLNTEAFF. In nucleotides, the CDR3 is TGTGCCAGCAGCTTTATTCAGGGCCTGAACACTGAAGCTTTCTTT. The full variable domain, completed using reference TRBV5-5 and TRBJ1-1, is DAGVTQSPTHLIKTRGQQVTLRCSPISGHKSVSWYQQVLGQGPQFIFQYYEKEERGRGNFPDRFSARQFPNYSSELNVNALLLGDSALYLCASSFIQGLNTEAFFGQGTRLTVV.